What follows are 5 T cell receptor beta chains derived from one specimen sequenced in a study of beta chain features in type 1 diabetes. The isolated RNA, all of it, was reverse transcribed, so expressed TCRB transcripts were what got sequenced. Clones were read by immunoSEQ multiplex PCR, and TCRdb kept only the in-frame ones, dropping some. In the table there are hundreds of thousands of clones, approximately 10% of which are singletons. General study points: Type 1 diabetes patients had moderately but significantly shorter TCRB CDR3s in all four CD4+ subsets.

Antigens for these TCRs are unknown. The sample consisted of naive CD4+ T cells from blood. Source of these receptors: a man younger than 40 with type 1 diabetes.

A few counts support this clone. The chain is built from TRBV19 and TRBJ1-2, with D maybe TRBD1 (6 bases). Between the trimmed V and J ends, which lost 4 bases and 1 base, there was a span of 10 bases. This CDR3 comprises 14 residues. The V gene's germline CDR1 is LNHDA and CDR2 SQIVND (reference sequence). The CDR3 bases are TGTGCCAGTAGTAAGGACAGAAATAACTATGGCTACACCTTC. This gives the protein CASSKDRNNYGYTF.

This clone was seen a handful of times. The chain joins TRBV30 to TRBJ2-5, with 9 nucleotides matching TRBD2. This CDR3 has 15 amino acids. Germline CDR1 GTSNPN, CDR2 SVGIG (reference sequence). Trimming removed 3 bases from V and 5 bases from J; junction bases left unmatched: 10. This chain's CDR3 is CAWSLGASGMETQYF. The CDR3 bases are TGTGCCTGGAGCCTTGGGGCTAGCGGGATGGAGACCCAGTACTTC.

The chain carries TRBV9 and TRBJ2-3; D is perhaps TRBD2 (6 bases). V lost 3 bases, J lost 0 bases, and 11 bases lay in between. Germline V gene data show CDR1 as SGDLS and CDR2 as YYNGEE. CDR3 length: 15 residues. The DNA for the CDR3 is TGTGCCAGCAGCGCCACACTAGCTAGCACAGATACGCAGTATTTT. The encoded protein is CASSATLASTDTQYF.

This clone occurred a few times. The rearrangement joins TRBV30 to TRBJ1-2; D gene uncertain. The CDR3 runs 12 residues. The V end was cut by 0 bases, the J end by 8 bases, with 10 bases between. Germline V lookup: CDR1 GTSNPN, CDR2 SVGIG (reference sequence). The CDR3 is CAWSVERGGYTF. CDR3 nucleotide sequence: TGTGCCTGGAGTGTTGAACGAGGGGGCTACACCTTC.

The CDR3 bases are TGCGCCAGCAGCCAAGTGGCTCAGGGGTATCAGCCCCAGCATTTT. This translates into CASSQVAQGYQPQHF. This sequence joins TRBV4-1 and TRBJ1-5; a weak D match, TRBD1 (6 bases). Germline V gene lookup returns CDR1 MGHRA and CDR2 YSYEKL. Trimming left V 1 base short and J 5 bases short, with 12 bases between. The CDR3 is 15 amino acids.